A selection of T cell receptor beta chains follows, all from one sample in a study of CD8+ T cells in alopecia areata. The method was immunoSEQ multiplex PCR; TCRdb's version includes in-frame clones alone and lacks a portion of them. The table lists around 36,000 clones, roughly 53% of them singletons, with roughly 1.8% in the top ten. The sequencing input was CD4+ Tregs sorted from blood. All receptors derive from a human donor with alopecia areata. CDR3s include the opening cysteine and the closing phenylalanine or tryptophan. A D gene is named only where the DNA matches it firmly. Only part of the rows carry a size: once, few, many, or a class if the clone is expanded.

J gene,V gene,D gene,clone size,CDR3 DNA,CDR3 protein
TRBJ2-5,TRBV9,TRBD1,NA,TGTGCCAGCAGCGGAGGGGGCGTGGAGACCCAGTACTTC,CASSGGGVETQYF
TRBJ1-1,TRBV18,NA,NA,TGTGCCAGCTCACCACCTGTCTTGGGGATTCAAGAACGGGGCACTGAAGCTTTCTTT,CASSPPVLGIQERGTEAFF
TRBJ2-3,TRBV7-2,TRBD1,NA,TGTGCCAGCAGCCTAGCAGGGGGAGATACGCAGTATTTT,CASSLAGGDTQYF
TRBJ2-1,TRBV7-2,TRBD1,NA,TGTGCCAGCAGCACCCGGACAGGGAGCCCCCTTTACAATGAGCAGTTCTTC,CASSTRTGSPLYNEQFF
TRBJ2-1,TRBV2,NA,few,TGTGCCAGCAGTGTGGAACAGTACAATGAGCAGTTCTTC,CASSVEQYNEQFF
TRBJ2-2,TRBV7-2,TRBD1,NA,TGTGCCAGCAGCTTGGGACAGGATCCGAACACCGGGGAGCTGTTTTTT,CASSLGQDPNTGELFF
TRBJ2-6,TRBV4-3,TRBD1,few,TGCGCCAGCAGCCAAACCGGGACAGGGGGCATTGCTGGGGCCAACGTCCTGACTTTC,CASSQTGTGGIAGANVLTF
TRBJ1-6,TRBV7-2,NA,few,TGTGCCAGCAGCCCATCAGACGGGTCACCCCTCCACTTT,CASSPSDGSPLHF
TRBJ1-1,TRBV2,NA,NA,TGTGCCATACAGCGTGGGTCATCAACTGAAGCTTTCTTT,CAIQRGSSTEAFF
TRBJ1-2,TRBV5-1,NA,NA,TGCGCCAGCAGCCCCAACCGGGGAGGGGGCTATGGCTACACCTTC,CASSPNRGGGYGYTF
TRBJ2-5,TRBV5-5,NA,NA,TGTGCCAGCAGCTCGGGGACGGAGACCCAGTACTTC,CASSSGTETQYF
TRBJ1-1,TRBV7-9,NA,NA,TGTGCCAGCAGCTTGGTTCTGAACACTGAAGCTTTCTTT,CASSLVLNTEAFF
TRBJ1-1,TRBV7-9,NA,few,TGTGCCAGCAGCCTAAACAAGAACACTGAAGCTTTCTTT,CASSLNKNTEAFF
TRBJ2-4,TRBV6-1,NA,NA,TGTGCCAGCAGTGAAGCGGGCCTAGGGGCAGCCAAAAACATTCAGTACTTC,CASSEAGLGAAKNIQYF
TRBJ1-5,TRBV7-9,TRBD1,NA,TGTGCCAGCAGCCCTTTTGGGGACAGGGAGAGCAATCAGCCCCAGCATTTT,CASSPFGDRESNQPQHF
TRBJ2-2,TRBV5-1,NA,few,TGCGCCAGCAGCCCTTCGAACACCGGGGAGCTGTTTTTT,CASSPSNTGELFF
TRBJ1-4,TRBV11-2,TRBD1,NA,TGTGCCAGCAGCTCTGACAGGGGAATTGGAAAACTGTTTTTT,CASSSDRGIGKLFF
TRBJ1-5,TRBV4-3,NA,few,TGCGCCAGCAGCCAAGAAAGTGGGTCATCCATTCAGCCCCAGCATTTT,CASSQESGSSIQPQHF
TRBJ2-7,TRBV7-2,TRBD2,NA,TGTGCCAGCAGCCGAAGGACTAGCAGCTACGAGCAGTACTTC,CASSRRTSSYEQYF
TRBJ1-6,TRBV28,NA,NA,TGTGCCAGCAGTTTTACCCCCCCGGGTTCACCCCTCCACTTT,CASSFTPPGSPLHF
TRBJ2-1,TRBV5-1,TRBD2,few,TGCGCCAGCAGCTTGTTACCGGGACTAGAAAATGAGCAGTTCTTC,CASSLLPGLENEQFF
TRBJ1-2,TRBV6-5,NA,NA,TGTGCCAGCAGTTACTCCCGAATTCAGGGCGGGTATGGCTACACCTTC,CASSYSRIQGGYGYTF
TRBJ2-7,TRBV30,NA,once,TGTGCCTGGAGCCCTGGGCGGGACTCACTAGCCTACGAGCAGTACTTC,CAWSPGRDSLAYEQYF
TRBJ2-5,TRBV20-1,NA,NA,TGCAGTGCTTATCAAGAGACCCAGTACTTC,CSAYQETQYF
TRBJ1-1,TRBV6-5,TRBD1,NA,TGTGCCAGCAGTTGGACAGGGATGAACACTGAAGCTTTCTTT,CASSWTGMNTEAFF
TRBJ2-3,TRBV5-1,TRBD1,NA,TGCGCCAGCAGCTTGGCCACAGGACAGGGAGGTGCAGATACGCAGTATTTT,CASSLATGQGGADTQYF
TRBJ1-5,TRBV27,TRBD1,NA,TGTGCCAGCAGTTTCGCGACAGGGGGCCGGGAAAATCAGCCCCAGCATTTT,CASSFATGGRENQPQHF
TRBJ2-7,TRBV7-2,TRBD1,medium-sized,TGTGCCAGCAGCCCGTGGACAGGGGACTACGAGCAGTACTTC,CASSPWTGDYEQYF
TRBJ1-1,TRBV7-9,NA,NA,TGTGCCAGCGGAATCGTTCGGACTGAAGCTTTCTTT,CASGIVRTEAFF
TRBJ2-1,TRBV9,TRBD2,NA,TGTGCCAGCAGCGTAGCGGGAGGGCCGAGTGAGCAGTTCTTC,CASSVAGGPSEQFF
TRBJ2-1,TRBV4-1,NA,NA,TGCGCCAGCAGCCAAGATACCCGGCCTGAGCAGTTCTTC,CASSQDTRPEQFF
TRBJ1-1,TRBV6-5,NA,NA,TGTGCCAGCAGTGCCCAAGTGAGTTGGAACACTGAAGCTTTCTTT,CASSAQVSWNTEAFF
TRBJ1-6,TRBV7-3,NA,few,TGTGCCAGCAGCGTAGGACGCCTTAATTCACCCCTCCACTTT,CASSVGRLNSPLHF
TRBJ2-5,TRBV27,NA,NA,TGTGCCAGCAGTTTATGGGGGGAAGGTCTGGAGACCCAGTACTTC,CASSLWGEGLETQYF
TRBJ1-1,TRBV30,NA,NA,TGTGCCTGGAGTCGCTCTCGCGGCACTGAAGCTTTCTTT,CAWSRSRGTEAFF